One sample yielded the 22 T cell receptor beta chains listed below, sequenced in a study of OX40 agonist ivuxolimab in advanced cancers. The table came from immunoSEQ multiplex PCR; TCRdb's copy has only in-frame clones and leaves some out. Of about 68,000 clones in the sample, 88% were seen once. This specimen was CD4+ or CD8+ T cells sorted from blood, taken in a trial of the OX40 agonist ivuxolimab. The receptors shown here come from an adult with an advanced solid tumor such as melanoma, head and neck, liver or kidney cancer.

The chain recombines TRBV6-5 with TRBJ1-2; D unresolved. Looked up from germline, CDR1 is MNHEY and CDR2 is SVGAGI. The germline V and J ends were trimmed by 3 bases and 1 base, with 6 bases remaining between them. The CDR3 runs to 13 residues. DNA of the CDR3: TGTGCCAGCAGTTATAGCCATAACTATGGCTACACCTTC. This gives the protein CASSYSHNYGYTF.

The rearrangement links TRBV19 to TRBJ2-7; a possible D gene is TRBD2 (5 bases). Deletions cut 5 bases from V and 2 bases from J, with 16 bases between. The germline V gene encodes CDR1 LNHDA and CDR2 SQIVND (reference sequence). There are 15 residues in the CDR3. CDR3 residues: CASSSFRGSTYEQYF. The CDR3 DNA sequence: TGTGCCAGTAGTTCCTTCCGGGGTTCGACCTACGAGCAGTACTTC.

This chain uses TRBV2 with TRBJ2-5; D unclear. The length of the CDR3 is 14 residues. The germline V and J ends were trimmed by 7 bases and 5 bases, with 17 bases remaining between them. Germline CDR1 SNHLY, CDR2 FYNNEI. CDR3 in DNA: TGTGCCAGCAAAGGGTCTAGAAAGGGTGAGACCCAGTACTTC. Translated, it gives CASKGSRKGETQYF.

This clone has more than one count but fewer than ten. The rearrangement uses TRBV28 and TRBJ2-7; 8 bases map to TRBD1. This CDR3 has 15 amino acids. V gave up 6 bases and J gave up 6 bases; unmatched junction bases: 13. Germline lookup yields CDR1 MDHEN and CDR2 SYDVKM. The CDR3 nucleotides are TGTGCCAGCAGAAATCCGGCCAGGGGGCGCGTCGAGCAGTACTTC. As protein: CASRNPARGRVEQYF.

The chain links TRBV2 to TRBJ1-1; no clear D gene. Germline CDR1 reads SNHLY; CDR2 reads FYNNEI. With 4 bases removed from V and 0 bases from J, the gap between germline ends came to 15 bases. CDR3 size: 16 residues. The CDR3 nucleotides are TGTGCCAGCAGTGTGCGACAAATCGGCATGAACACTGAAGCTTTCTTT. Its protein product is CASSVRQIGMNTEAFF.

The chain uses TRBV9 and TRBJ1-3; D is undetermined. CDR3 length equals 15 residues. V was cut by 0 bases and J by 2 bases, with 9 bases left in between. Germline CDR1 is SGDLS and CDR2 is YYNGEE. As DNA, the CDR3 is TGTGCCAGCAGCGTAGTTGCGGAAGCTGGAAACACCATATATTTT. This sequence encodes CASSVVAEAGNTIYF.

V gene TRBV5-4 combines with J gene TRBJ2-7; D ambiguous. CDR3 size: 14 residues. The germline V gene has CDR1 SGHNT and CDR2 YYREEE (reference sequence). V lost 2 bases and J 2 bases, leaving 11 bases between the germline ends. This chain's CDR3 is CASSFLAATYEQYF. The CDR3 region has the DNA TGTGCCAGCAGCTTTTTGGCAGCTACCTACGAGCAGTACTTC.

This chain uses TRBV7-6 with TRBJ1-4; the match to TRBD1 covers 9 bases. Trimming at V came to 5 bases and at J to 0 bases, leaving 7 bases not matched to a gene. CDR1 and CDR2 (germline): SGHVS, FNYEAQ. This CDR3 has 17 residues. CDR3 in DNA: TGTGCCAGCAGCACACGGACAGGGGTTGCAACTAATGAAAAACTGTTTTTT. Amino acid sequence: CASSTRTGVATNEKLFF. The variable domain in full, with the rest retrieved from reference TRBV7-6 and TRBJ1-4, is GAGVSQSPRYKVTKRGQDVALRCDPISGHVSLYWYRQALGQGPEFLTYFNYEAQQDKSGLPNDRFSAERPEGSISTLTIQRTEQRDSAMYRCASSTRTGVATNEKLFFGSGTQLSVL.

The genes are TRBV5-6 and TRBJ2-7; D ambiguous. Germline V gene lookup returns CDR1 SGHDT and CDR2 YYEEEE. The CDR3 extends over 14 amino acids. Trimming took off 0 bases at V and 9 bases at J, with 16 bases between the two ends. The CDR3 sequence is CASSLGQRVWSQYF. The CDR3 nucleotides read TGTGCCAGCAGCTTGGGTCAAAGGGTCTGGTCGCAGTACTTC.

The chain has TRBV7-2 and TRBJ2-2, with 11 bases aligning to TRBD2. The CDR3 covers 17 residues. After removal of 1 base from V and 5 bases from J, the junction contained 6 bases not matched to a gene. CDR1 and CDR2 from the germline V gene are SGHTA and FQGNSA. The CDR3 sequence is CASSLGSGRAGTGELFF. CDR3 in DNA: TGTGCCAGCAGCTTAGGTAGCGGGAGGGCTGGGACCGGGGAGCTGTTTTTT.

The chain links TRBV10-1 to TRBJ2-1, with 11 bases matching TRBD2. The CDR3 contains 16 residues. The germline gives CDR1 WNHNN, CDR2 SYGVQD (reference sequence). V gave up 4 bases and J gave up 12 bases; unmatched junction bases: 14. CDR3 loop: CASSVGASGRNLAQFF. The CDR3 DNA reads TGCGCCAGCAGTGTTGGAGCTAGCGGGAGGAATTTAGCGCAGTTCTTC.

The rearrangement uses TRBV4-3 and TRBJ2-2, with 9 bases aligning to TRBD2. The germline CDR1 and CDR2 sequences are LGHNA and YSLEER. Trimming took 3 bases from V and 7 from J; bases not matched to a gene: 9. This CDR3 comprises 16 residues. In DNA form, the CDR3 reads TGCGCCAGCAGCCAGTTAGCGGGAGTGACTGGCGGGGAGCTGTTTTTT. Translation: CASSQLAGVTGGELFF.

The CDR3 nucleotides are TGTGCCAGCAGCTATTACAATGAGCAGTTCTTC. Translated: CASSYYNEQFF. The chain recombines TRBV11-2 with TRBJ2-1; no clear D gene. V lost 4 bases and J 4 bases, leaving 2 bases between the germline ends. CDR3 length equals 11 residues. CDR1 SGHAT and CDR2 FQNNGV come from the germline V gene.

V is TRBV7-8 and J is TRBJ1-5; D might be TRBD1 (5 bases). The length of the CDR3 is 15 residues. The V and J ends lost 1 base and 3 bases respectively, with 10 bases between them. Germline assignment: CDR1 SGHVS and CDR2 FQNEAQ. Here the CDR3 DNA reads TGTGCCAGCAGCTTAGGTCAGGGAAACAATCAGCCCCAGCATTTT. Translation gives CASSLGQGNNQPQHF.

The V and J genes are TRBV6-6 and TRBJ2-1; TRBD2 matches 9 bases. J lost 3 bases, V lost 6 bases, and 3 bases had no gene match. The CDR3 has 14 amino acids. The germline CDR1 and CDR2 sequences are MNHNY and SVGAGI (reference sequence). The CDR3 protein is CASRTSGYYNEQFF. The CDR3 DNA reads as TGTGCCAGCAGGACTAGCGGATACTACAATGAGCAGTTCTTC.

CDR3 nucleotide sequence: TGTGCCAGCAGCCGAACCGGGACAGGGCCTTACGAGCAGTACTTC. This encodes CASSRTGTGPYEQYF. This chain links TRBV7-2 with TRBJ2-7; 9 bases fit TRBD1. This CDR3 comprises 15 residues. CDR1 is SGHTA and CDR2 is FQGNSA in the germline V gene. Losses at the gene ends were 5 bases for V and 4 bases for J; bases not matched to a gene: 9.

The gene calls are TRBV5-1 and TRBJ1-2; D is unclear. Trimming left V 2 bases short and J 4 bases short, with 15 bases between. CDR3 length: 15 amino acids. In germline, CDR1 is SGHRS, CDR2 YFSETQ. The CDR3 DNA is TGCGCCAGCAGCTTTGACGGGCCAGCTCTCTATGGCTACACCTTC. Translating gives CASSFDGPALYGYTF.

This chain uses TRBV7-9 with TRBJ1-5; D is unclear. Germline assignment: CDR1 SEHNR and CDR2 FQNEAQ (reference sequence). V dropped 1 base and J dropped 0 bases, with 7 bases sitting between them. The CDR3 consists of 15 residues. The CDR3 bases are TGTGCCAGCAGCTTAGTCGGGGTTAGCAATCAGCCCCAGCATTTT. It yields the protein CASSLVGVSNQPQHF.

The J gene is TRBJ2-1, the V gene TRBV15; 13 nucleotides match TRBD2. This CDR3 is 15 amino acids long. Germline CDR1 reads LNHNV; CDR2 reads YYDKDF (reference sequence). V dropped 4 bases and J dropped 9; count of bases not matched to a gene: 6. The CDR3 DNA is TGTGCCACCAGCAAAGGACTAGCGGGAGTCGGTGAGCAGTTCTTC. Translated, it gives CATSKGLAGVGEQFF.

This clone was counted between two and nine times. The chain joins TRBV27 to TRBJ2-7; D gene uncertain. V dropped 8 bases and J dropped 7 bases, with 15 bases sitting between them. The CDR3 contains 12 residues. Germline V gene data show CDR1 as MNHEY and CDR2 as SMNVEV (reference sequence). CDR3 region: CASGRRSWEQYF. CDR3 nucleotide sequence: TGTGCCAGCGGTCGGCGGAGCTGGGAGCAGTACTTC.

Only a few counts were recorded for this clone. The chain combines TRBV4-1 with TRBJ2-1, with 9 nucleotides matching TRBD2. This CDR3 region has 18 residues. Germline V gene sequence: CDR1 MGHRA, CDR2 YSYEKL. Trimming at V came to 5 bases and at J to 0 bases, leaving 11 bases not matched to a gene. The CDR3 protein is CASSYRSGSSSSYNEQFF. The CDR3 region has the DNA TGCGCCAGCAGCTATCGTAGCGGGAGTTCGAGCTCCTACAATGAGCAGTTCTTC.

With respect to this clone: Compared with germline, one end of the junction differs, possibly owing to a read error. The chain combines TRBV5-6 with TRBJ1-2; possibly TRBD1 for D (6 bases). Germline V gives CDR1 SGHDT, CDR2 YYEEEE. The CDR3 covers 13 residues. CDR3 in amino acids: CASSAGQLYGYTF. DNA for the CDR3: TGTGCCAGCAGCGCAGGACAGTTGTATGGCTACACTTTC.